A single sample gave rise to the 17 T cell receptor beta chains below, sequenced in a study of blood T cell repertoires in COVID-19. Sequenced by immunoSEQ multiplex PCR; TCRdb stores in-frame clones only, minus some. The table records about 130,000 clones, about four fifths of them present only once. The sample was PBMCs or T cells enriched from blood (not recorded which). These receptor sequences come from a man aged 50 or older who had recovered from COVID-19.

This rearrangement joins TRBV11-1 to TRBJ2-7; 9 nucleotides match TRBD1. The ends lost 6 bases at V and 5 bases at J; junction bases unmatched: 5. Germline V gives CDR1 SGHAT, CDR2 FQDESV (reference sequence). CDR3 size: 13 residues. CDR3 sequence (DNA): TGTGCCAGCAGAACCACAGGGGGCCACGAGCAGTACTTC. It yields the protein CASRTTGGHEQYF.

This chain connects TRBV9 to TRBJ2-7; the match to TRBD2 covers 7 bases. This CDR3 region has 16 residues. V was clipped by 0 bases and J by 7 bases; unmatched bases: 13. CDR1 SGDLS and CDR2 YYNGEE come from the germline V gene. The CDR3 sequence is CASSVGPSGRLEEQYF. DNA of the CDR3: TGTGCCAGCAGCGTAGGTCCTAGCGGAAGATTGGAGGAGCAGTACTTC.

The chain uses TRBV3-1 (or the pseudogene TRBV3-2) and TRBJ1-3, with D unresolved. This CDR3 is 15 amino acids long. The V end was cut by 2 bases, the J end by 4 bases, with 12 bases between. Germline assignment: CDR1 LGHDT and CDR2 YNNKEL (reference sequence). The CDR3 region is CASSQIPGGGNTIYF. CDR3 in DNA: TGTGCCAGCAGCCAAATCCCGGGTGGAGGAAACACCATATATTTT.

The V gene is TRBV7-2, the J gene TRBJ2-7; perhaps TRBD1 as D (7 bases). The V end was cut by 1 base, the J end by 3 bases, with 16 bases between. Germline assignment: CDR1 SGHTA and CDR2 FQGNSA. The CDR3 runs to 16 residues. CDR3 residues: CASSLDLTGTRYEQYF. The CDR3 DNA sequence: TGTGCCAGCAGCTTAGATCTGACAGGGACTCGCTACGAGCAGTACTTC.

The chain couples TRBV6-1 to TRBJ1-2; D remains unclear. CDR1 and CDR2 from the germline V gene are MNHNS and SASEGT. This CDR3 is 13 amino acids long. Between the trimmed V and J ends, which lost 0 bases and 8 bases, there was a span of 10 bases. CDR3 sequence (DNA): TGTGCCAGCAGTGAAGCCGGCGGCCGGGGCTACACCTTC. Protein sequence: CASSEAGGRGYTF.

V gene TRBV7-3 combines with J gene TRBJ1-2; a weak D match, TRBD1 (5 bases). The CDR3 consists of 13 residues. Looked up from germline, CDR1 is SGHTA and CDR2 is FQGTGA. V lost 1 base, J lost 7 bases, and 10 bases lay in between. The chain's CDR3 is CASSLMGEGGYTF. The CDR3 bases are TGTGCCAGCAGCTTAATGGGGGAGGGTGGCTACACCTTC. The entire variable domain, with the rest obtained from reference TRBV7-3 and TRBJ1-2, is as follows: GAGVSQTPSNKVTEKGKYVELRCDPISGHTALYWYRQSLGQGPEFLIYFQGTGAADDSGLPNDRFFAVRPEGSVSTLKIQRTERGDSAVYLCASSLMGEGGYTFGSGTRLTVV.

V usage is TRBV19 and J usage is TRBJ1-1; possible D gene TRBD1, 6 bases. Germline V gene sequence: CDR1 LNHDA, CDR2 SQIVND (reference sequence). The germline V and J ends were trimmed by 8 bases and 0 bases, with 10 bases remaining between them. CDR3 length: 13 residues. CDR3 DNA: TGTGCCAGTCGCGGACAGTTGAACACTGAAGCTTTCTTT. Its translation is CASRGQLNTEAFF.

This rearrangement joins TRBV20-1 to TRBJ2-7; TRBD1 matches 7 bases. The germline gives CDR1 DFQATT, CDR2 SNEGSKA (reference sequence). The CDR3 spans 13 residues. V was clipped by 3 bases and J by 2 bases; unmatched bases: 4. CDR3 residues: CSASTQGAYEQYF. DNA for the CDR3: TGCAGTGCTAGTACCCAGGGGGCCTACGAGCAGTACTTC.

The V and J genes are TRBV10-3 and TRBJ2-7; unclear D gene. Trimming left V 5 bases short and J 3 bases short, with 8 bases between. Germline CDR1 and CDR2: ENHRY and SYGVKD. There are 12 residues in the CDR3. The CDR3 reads CAISLESYEQYF. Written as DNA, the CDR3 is TGTGCCATCAGTCTGGAGAGCTACGAGCAGTACTTC.

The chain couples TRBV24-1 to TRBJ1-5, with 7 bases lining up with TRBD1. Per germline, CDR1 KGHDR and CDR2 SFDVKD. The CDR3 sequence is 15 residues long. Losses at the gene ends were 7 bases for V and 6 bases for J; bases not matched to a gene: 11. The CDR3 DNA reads TGTGCCACCAGCGGCGTCGACAGGGTCGGTCAGCCCCAGCATTTT. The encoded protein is CATSGVDRVGQPQHF.

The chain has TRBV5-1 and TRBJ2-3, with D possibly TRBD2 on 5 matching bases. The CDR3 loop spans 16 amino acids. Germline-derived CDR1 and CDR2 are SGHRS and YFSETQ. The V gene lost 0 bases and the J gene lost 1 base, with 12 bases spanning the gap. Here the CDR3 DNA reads TGCGCCAGCAGCTTGGCCGCGGGTTGGGGCACAGATACGCAGTATTTT. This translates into CASSLAAGWGTDTQYF.

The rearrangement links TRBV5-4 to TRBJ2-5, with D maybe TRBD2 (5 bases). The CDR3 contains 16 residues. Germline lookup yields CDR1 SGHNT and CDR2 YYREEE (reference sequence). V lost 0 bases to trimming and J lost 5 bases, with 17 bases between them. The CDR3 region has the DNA TGTGCCAGCAGCTTGGATGCGGGTTTTGCTAGGGAGACCCAGTACTTC. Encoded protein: CASSLDAGFARETQYF. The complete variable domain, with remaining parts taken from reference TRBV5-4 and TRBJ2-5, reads ETGVTQSPTHLIKTRGQQVTLRCSSQSGHNTVSWYQQALGQGPQFIFQYYREEENGRGNFPPRFSGLQFPNYSSELNVNALELDDSALYLCASSLDAGFARETQYFGPGTRLLVL.

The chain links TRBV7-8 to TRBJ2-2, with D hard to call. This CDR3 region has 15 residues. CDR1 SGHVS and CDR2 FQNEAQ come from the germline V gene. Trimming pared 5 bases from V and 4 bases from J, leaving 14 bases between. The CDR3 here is CASSPPTHPTGELFF. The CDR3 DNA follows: TGTGCCAGCAGCCCGCCGACACATCCCACCGGGGAGCTGTTTTTT.

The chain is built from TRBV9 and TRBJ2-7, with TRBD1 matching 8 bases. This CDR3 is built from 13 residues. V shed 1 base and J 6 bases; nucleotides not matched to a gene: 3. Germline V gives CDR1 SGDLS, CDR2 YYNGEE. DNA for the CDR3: TGTGCCAGCAGCGTACTGGACAGGGCCGAGCAGTACTTC. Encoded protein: CASSVLDRAEQYF.

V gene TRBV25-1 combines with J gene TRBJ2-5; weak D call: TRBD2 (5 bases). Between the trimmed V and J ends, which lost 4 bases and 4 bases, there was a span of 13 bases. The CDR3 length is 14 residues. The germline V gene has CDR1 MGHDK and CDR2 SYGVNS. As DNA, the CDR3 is TGTGCCAGCAGTGGACCGTCCCGGGGAGAGACCCAGTACTTC. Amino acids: CASSGPSRGETQYF.

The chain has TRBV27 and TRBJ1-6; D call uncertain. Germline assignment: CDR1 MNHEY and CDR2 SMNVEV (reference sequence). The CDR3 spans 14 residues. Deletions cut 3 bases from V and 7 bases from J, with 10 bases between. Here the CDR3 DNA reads TGTGCCAGCAGTTTTCGAGGGAGGAATTCACCCCTCCACTTT. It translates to CASSFRGRNSPLHF.

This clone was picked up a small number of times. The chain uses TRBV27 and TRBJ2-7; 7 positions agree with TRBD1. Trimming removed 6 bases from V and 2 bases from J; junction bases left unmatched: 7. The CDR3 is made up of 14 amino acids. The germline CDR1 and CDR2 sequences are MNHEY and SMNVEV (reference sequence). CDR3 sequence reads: CASSPSTGPYEQYF. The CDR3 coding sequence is TGTGCCAGCAGCCCTTCGACAGGGCCCTACGAGCAGTACTTC.